There are many counts of the clone carrying this T cell receptor (beta chain). The antigen is not known. This sample stems from a study of T cells in Graves' hyperthyroidism and ophthalmopathy. Overall study results and limits: Ophthalmopathy and stable hyperthyroidism were told apart by a 13 V-J model.

TCR beta CDR3 sequences were amplified from RNA transcripts. The primer set for the first-round RT-PCR of the TCR CDR3 was HTBI. One entry per CDR3 protein, called by TCRdb with MiXCR from the multiplex PCR reads. The table shows hundreds of thousands of distinct CDR3 sequences, with 11% to 15% occurring only once. V was pared by 6 bases and J by 1 base, with 1 base of the junction left unmatched. Germline values: CDR1 ENHRY, CDR2 SYGVKD. CDR3 length equals 13 residues. The gene calls are TRBV10-3 and TRBJ1-1; 8 bases fit TRBD1. Material: blood. This clonotype was obtained from a young woman with Graves' hyperthyroidism. The CDR3 reads CAIRGTGNTEAFF. The DNA for the CDR3 is TGTGCCATCAGAGGGACAGGGAACACTGAAGCTTTCTTT.